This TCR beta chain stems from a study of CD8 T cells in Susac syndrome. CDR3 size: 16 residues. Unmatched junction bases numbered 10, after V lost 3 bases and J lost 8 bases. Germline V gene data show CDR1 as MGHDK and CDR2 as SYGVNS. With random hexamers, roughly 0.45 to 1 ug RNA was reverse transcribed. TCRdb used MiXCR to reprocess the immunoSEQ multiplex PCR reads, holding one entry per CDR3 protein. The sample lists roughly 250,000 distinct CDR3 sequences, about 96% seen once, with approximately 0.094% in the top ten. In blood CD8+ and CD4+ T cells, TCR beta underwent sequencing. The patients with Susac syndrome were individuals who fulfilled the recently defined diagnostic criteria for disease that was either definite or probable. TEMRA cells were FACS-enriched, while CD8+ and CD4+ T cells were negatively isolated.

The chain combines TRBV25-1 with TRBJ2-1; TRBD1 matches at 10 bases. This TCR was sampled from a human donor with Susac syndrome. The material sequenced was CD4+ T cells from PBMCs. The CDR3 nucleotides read TGTGCCAGCAGTGACTGGGGGACAGGGGAGGCCTATGAGCAGTTCTTC. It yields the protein CASSDWGTGEAYEQFF.